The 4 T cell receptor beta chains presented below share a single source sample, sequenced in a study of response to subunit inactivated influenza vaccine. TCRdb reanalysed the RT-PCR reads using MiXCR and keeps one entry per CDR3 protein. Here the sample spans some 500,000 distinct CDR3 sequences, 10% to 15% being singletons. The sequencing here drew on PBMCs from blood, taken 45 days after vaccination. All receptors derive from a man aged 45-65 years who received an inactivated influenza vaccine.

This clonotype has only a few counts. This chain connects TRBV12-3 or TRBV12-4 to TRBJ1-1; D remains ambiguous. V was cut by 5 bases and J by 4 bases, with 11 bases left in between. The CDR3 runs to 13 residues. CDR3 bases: TGTGCCAGCAGTGATAGGGCCGCCACTGAAGCTTTCTTT. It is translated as CASSDRAATEAFF.

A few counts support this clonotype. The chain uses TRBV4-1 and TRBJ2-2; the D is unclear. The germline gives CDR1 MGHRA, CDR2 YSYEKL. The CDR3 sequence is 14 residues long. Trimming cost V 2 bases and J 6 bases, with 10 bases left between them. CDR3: CASSQWNGPGELFF. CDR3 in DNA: TGCGCCAGCAGCCAATGGAACGGGCCCGGGGAGCTGTTTTTT.

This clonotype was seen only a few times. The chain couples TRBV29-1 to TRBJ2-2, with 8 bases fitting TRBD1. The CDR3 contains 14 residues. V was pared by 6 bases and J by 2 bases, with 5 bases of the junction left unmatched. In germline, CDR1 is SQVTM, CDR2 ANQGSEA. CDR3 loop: CSVSRGPNTGELFF. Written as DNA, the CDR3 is TGCAGCGTATCCAGGGGGCCAAACACCGGGGAGCTGTTTTTT.

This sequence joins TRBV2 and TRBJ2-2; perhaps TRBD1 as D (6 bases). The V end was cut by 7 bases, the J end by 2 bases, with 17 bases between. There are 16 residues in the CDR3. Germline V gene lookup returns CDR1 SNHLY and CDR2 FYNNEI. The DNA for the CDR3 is TGTGCCAGCATCGGACAGCGTAACACTAACACCGGGGAGCTGTTTTTT. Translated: CASIGQRNTNTGELFF.